What follows are 10 T cell receptor beta chains derived from one specimen sequenced in a study of shared clonotypes between healthy human individuals. As defined, naive CD8 cells were CD45RO-negative and positively selected for CCR7, with terminally differentiated effector memory CD45RA+ cells excluded. Data came from immunoSEQ multiplex PCR; TCRdb stores just in-frame clones and leaves some out. Found here are about 2 million clones, about 95% of them singletons; the top ten hold under 1.5%. Sequencing input: naive CD8+ T cells sorted from blood. These receptors were taken from a man aged 18 to 35 in good health.

The gene calls are TRBV29-1 and TRBJ2-1, with 15 bases matching TRBD2. The CDR3 sequence is 17 residues long. The germline gives CDR1 SQVTM, CDR2 ANQGSEA. V gave up 7 bases and J gave up 4 bases; unmatched junction bases: 11. Written as DNA, the CDR3 is TGCAGCGGACTGGGACTAGCGGGAGGAGGATGGTACAATGAGCAGTTCTTC. This gives the protein CSGLGLAGGGWYNEQFF.

To note about this clone: Distinct nucleotide sequences in the sample also encode this CDR3. This chain connects TRBV21-1 to TRBJ2-7; no DNA check was done on the table's D call, TRBD2. TRBV21-1 is listed as a pseudogene. This CDR3 is 14 amino acids long. This CDR3 is CASSKGGGAYEQYF. The CDR3 bases are TGTGCCAGCAGCAAAGGCGGGGGGGCCTACGAGCAGTACTTC.

The chain couples TRBV11-2 to TRBJ2-7; D ambiguous. V lost 0 bases and J 6 bases, leaving 9 bases between the germline ends. The CDR3 sequence is 13 residues long. Germline CDR1 reads SGHAT; CDR2 reads FQNNGV. CDR3 amino acids: CASSLDPAREQYF. CDR3 in DNA: TGTGCCAGCAGCTTAGATCCAGCTCGCGAGCAGTACTTC.

The chain recombines TRBV27 with TRBJ2-3; the D gene is possibly TRBD1 (5 bases). V was clipped by 2 bases and J by 4 bases, with 10 bases between them. The CDR3 is 14 residues long. Germline CDR1 and CDR2: MNHEY and SMNVEV (reference sequence). The CDR3 region has the DNA TGTGCCAGCAGTTTAGGTCTAGGGGCAGATACGCAGTATTTT. This codes for CASSLGLGADTQYF.

The rearrangement uses TRBV6-5 and TRBJ1-3; weak D call: TRBD1 (5 bases). Between the trimmed V and J ends, which lost 4 bases and 0 bases, there was a span of 13 bases. Per the germline V gene, CDR1 is MNHEY and CDR2 is SVGAGI. This CDR3 has 16 amino acids. The chain's CDR3 is CASSWGAGISGNTIYF. As DNA, the CDR3 is TGTGCCAGCAGTTGGGGAGCAGGGATCTCTGGAAACACCATATATTTT.

This chain's CDR3 is CASDSPGRARTDTQYF. The CDR3 nucleotides are TGTGCCAGCGATAGCCCCGGGAGGGCGAGGACAGATACGCAGTATTTT. The chain uses TRBV2 and TRBJ2-3, with 8 bases fitting TRBD2. Germline V CDR1 and CDR2: SNHLY, FYNNEI. This CDR3 has 16 residues. Germline trimming cut 8 bases from V and 3 bases from J; bases unmatched to any gene: 13.

This clone showed up just a few times. The chain uses TRBV29-1 and TRBJ2-7; D is unclear. With 7 bases removed from V and 1 base from J, the gap between germline ends came to 8 bases. This CDR3 has 11 amino acids. Looked up from germline, CDR1 is SQVTM and CDR2 is ANQGSEA. The chain's CDR3 is CSGSVSYEQYF. The CDR3 nucleotides are TGCAGCGGTTCTGTTTCCTACGAGCAGTACTTC.

The chain joins TRBV6-5 to TRBJ1-4; D unclear. The length of the CDR3 is 16 residues. The germline CDR1 and CDR2 sequences are MNHEY and SVGAGI. V lost 0 bases to trimming and J lost 8 bases, with 16 bases between them. The CDR3 protein is CASSYSFAGVDEKLFF. The CDR3 DNA sequence: TGTGCCAGCAGTTACTCGTTTGCGGGAGTGGACGAAAAACTGTTTTTT.

J is TRBJ2-1 and V is TRBV2; no reliable D call. The CDR3 consists of 12 residues. Per germline, CDR1 SNHLY and CDR2 FYNNEI. Trimming cost V 2 bases and J 6 bases, with 5 bases left between them. This CDR3 reads CASSERGNEQFF. The CDR3, as DNA: TGTGCCAGCAGTGAACGAGGCAATGAGCAGTTCTTC.

The table lists this clone with a count of one. The chain links TRBV19 to TRBJ2-3, with TRBD2 identical over 9 bases. The J segment lost 0 bases and the V segment lost 3 bases, leaving 7 bases of the junction unmatched. Germline V gene lookup returns CDR1 LNHDA and CDR2 SQIVND (reference sequence). The CDR3 is 17 residues long. Written as DNA, the CDR3 is TGTGCCAGTAGTATTCTAGCGGGGAATCCTAGCACAGATACGCAGTATTTT. This encodes CASSILAGNPSTDTQYF.